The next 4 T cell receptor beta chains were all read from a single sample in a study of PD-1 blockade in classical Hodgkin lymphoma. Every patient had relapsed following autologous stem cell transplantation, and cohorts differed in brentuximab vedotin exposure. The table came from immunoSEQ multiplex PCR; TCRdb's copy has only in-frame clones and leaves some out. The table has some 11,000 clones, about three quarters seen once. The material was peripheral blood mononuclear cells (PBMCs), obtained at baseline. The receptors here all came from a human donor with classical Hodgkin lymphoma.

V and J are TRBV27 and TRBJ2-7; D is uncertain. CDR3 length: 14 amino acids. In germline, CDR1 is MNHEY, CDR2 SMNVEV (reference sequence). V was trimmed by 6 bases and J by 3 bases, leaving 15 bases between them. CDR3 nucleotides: TGTGCCAGCAGCCCAACCACCTCAGGCTACGAGCAGTACTTC. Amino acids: CASSPTTSGYEQYF.

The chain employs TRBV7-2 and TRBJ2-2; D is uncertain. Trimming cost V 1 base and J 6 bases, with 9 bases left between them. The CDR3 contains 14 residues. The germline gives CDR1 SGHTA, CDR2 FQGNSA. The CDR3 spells CASSLVPSAGELFF. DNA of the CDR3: TGTGCCAGCAGCTTAGTACCATCCGCCGGGGAGCTGTTTTTT.

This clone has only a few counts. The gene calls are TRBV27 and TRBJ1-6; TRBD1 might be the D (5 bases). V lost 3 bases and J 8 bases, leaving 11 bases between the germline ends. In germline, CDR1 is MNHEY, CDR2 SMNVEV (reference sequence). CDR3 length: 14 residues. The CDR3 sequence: CASSFQGPYSPLHF. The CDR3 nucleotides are TGTGCCAGCAGTTTTCAGGGTCCCTATTCACCCCTCCACTTT.

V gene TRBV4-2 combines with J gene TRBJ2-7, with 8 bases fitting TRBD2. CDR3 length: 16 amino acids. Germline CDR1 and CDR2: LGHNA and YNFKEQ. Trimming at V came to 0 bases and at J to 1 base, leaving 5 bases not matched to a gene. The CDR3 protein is CASSQDWPGGSYEQYF. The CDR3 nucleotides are TGTGCCAGCAGCCAAGATTGGCCGGGAGGGTCCTACGAGCAGTACTTC.